The present T cell receptor (beta chain) was sequenced within a study of T cells after yellow fever vaccination. TCRdb fed the 5' RACE reads into MiXCR, producing one record per CDR3 protein. The table lists hundreds of thousands of distinct CDR3 sequences, more than 9% of them singletons. There are 12 residues in the CDR3. CDR1 is KGHDR, CDR2 SFDVKD, per germline. Trimming left V 9 bases short and J 6 bases short, with 12 bases between. A few counts support this clonotype. The antigen is unknown. Study results and caveats: Though weaker, the secondary response peaked faster, on day 5 versus 15. A small share of clonotypes appeared in both CD4 and CD8 compartments. The booster response re-showed most primary clones: 95% to 96% CD4, approximately 90% CD8.

Here the sequenced sample was PBMCs, taken on the day of the yellow fever booster vaccination. The V and J genes are TRBV24-1 and TRBJ2-3; perhaps D is TRBD1 or TRBD2 (5 bases each). This receptor was identified in a man aged 25 to 40 who received the YFV17D yellow fever vaccine. In nucleotides, the CDR3 is TGTGCCACCTCCCCCCGGGGCGATACGCAGTATTTT. Residues: CATSPRGDTQYF.